This T cell receptor beta chain was observed in a study of T cell responses to AZD1222 COVID-19 vaccine. A remark on this clone: Its matching antigen is unknown.

The assay was immunoSEQ multiplex PCR, and TCRdb's table has in-frame clones only and misses some. Altogether about 19,000 clones are present, more than 80% being singletons, with the ten largest covering over 20%. Study results and caveats: Close to half of all spike-specific TCRs reportedly target regions of the variants that are unmutated.

Sequencing used peripheral blood, obtained 28 days after the second AZD1222 dose. This receptor was taken from an adult who received the AZD1222 COVID-19 vaccine.

CDR3 protein: CAINSGGEYNEQFF. The DNA for the CDR3 is TGTGCCATCAATTCCGGGGGCGAATACAATGAGCAGTTCTTC. The chain uses TRBV10-3 and TRBJ2-1; D could derive from TRBD1 or TRBD2 (6 bases each). The CDR3 contains 14 residues. Germline CDR1 reads ENHRY; CDR2 reads SYGVKD. Trimming removed 7 bases from V and 4 bases from J, with 14 bases in between.